The clone carrying this TCR beta chain was seen only once. The V gene's germline CDR1 is SGHNT and CDR2 YYREEE (reference sequence). The trim removed 4 bases at V and 4 bases at J, leaving 6 bases unmatched. The CDR3 has 14 residues. These data are taken from a study of blood T cell repertoires in COVID-19. Study at large: COVID-19 samples from acute and convalescent phases originated in the United States, Italy and Spain. T cells, B-cell-depleted T cells, or PBMCs provided the cDNA or gDNA that served as material.

Authors' data handling: Amplified reference gene primers provided the basis for estimating nucleated cell counts. Produced via immunoSEQ multiplex PCR; TCRdb's table is partial and in-frame only. V and J calls and clone size are as listed in that table; D and trimming were resolved from the DNA. Among some 170,000 clones listed, around 83% were seen once. Sequenced material: peripheral blood. This rearrangement joins TRBV5-4 to TRBJ1-1, with 8 bases aligning to TRBD1. The sequence came from a man aged 35 to 55 with acute or convalescent COVID-19. For the CDR3, the DNA is TGTGCCAGCAGCGTTACAGGGGGGGGCACTGAAGCTTTCTTT. Translated: CASSVTGGGTEAFF.